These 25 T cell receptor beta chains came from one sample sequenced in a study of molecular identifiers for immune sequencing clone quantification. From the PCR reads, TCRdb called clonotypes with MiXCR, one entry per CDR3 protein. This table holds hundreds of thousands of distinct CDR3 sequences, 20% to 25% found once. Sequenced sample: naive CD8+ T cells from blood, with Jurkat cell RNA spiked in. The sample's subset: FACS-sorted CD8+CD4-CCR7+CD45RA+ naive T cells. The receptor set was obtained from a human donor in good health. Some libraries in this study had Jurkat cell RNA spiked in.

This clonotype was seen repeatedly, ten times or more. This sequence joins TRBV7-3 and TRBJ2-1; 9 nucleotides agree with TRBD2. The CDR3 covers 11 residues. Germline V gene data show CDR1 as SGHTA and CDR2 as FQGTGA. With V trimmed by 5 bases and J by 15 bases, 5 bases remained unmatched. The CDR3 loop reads CASSPGTSWFF. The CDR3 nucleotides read TGTGCCAGCAGCCCCGGGACTAGCTGGTTCTTC.

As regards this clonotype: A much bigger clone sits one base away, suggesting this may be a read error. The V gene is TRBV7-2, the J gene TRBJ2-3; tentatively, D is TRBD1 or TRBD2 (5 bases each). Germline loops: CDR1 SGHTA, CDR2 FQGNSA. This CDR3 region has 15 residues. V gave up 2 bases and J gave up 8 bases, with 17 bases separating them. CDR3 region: CASSLPGWGPVTQYF. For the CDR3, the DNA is TGTGCCAGCAGCTTACCGGGTTGGGGACCAGTTACGCAGTATTTT.

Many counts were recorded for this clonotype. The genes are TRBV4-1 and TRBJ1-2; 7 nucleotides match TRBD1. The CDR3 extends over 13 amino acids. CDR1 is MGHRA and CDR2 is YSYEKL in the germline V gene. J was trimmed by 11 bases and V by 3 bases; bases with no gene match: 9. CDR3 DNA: TGCGCCAGCAGCCAGGGGACAGCTGATAGTTACACCTTC. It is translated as CASSQGTADSYTF.

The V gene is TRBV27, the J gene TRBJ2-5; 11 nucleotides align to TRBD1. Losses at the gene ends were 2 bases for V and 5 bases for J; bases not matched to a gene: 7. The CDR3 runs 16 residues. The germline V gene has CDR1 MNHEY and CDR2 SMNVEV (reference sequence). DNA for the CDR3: TGTGCCAGCAGTTTAGGCACCGGGACAGGGGGGGAGACCCAGTACTTC. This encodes CASSLGTGTGGETQYF.

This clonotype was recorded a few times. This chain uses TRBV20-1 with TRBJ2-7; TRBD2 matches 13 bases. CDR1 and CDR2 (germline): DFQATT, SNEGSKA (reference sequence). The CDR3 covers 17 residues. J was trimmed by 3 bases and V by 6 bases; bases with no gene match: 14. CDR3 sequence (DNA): TGCAGTGCCACCGGGACTAGCGGGACCCAAATCCTCTACGAGCAGTACTTC. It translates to CSATGTSGTQILYEQYF.

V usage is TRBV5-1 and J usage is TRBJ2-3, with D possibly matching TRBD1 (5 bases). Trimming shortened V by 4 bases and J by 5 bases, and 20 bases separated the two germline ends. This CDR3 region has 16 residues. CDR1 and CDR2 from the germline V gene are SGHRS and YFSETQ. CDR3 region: CASSSTGSGPLDTQYF. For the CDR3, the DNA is TGCGCCAGCAGCAGTACAGGCAGTGGCCCCCTAGATACGCAGTATTTT.

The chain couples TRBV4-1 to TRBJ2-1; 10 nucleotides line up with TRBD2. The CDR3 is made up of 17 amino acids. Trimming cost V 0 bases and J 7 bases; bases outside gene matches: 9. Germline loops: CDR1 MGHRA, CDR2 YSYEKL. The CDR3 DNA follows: TGCGCCAGCAGCCAAGAATTCCGGAGCGGGGGGGCTAATGAGCAGTTCTTC. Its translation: CASSQEFRSGGANEQFF.

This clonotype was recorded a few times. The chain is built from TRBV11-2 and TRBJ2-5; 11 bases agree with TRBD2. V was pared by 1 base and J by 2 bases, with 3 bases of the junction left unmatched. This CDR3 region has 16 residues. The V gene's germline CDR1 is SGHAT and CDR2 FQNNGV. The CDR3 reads CASSLGLAGKQETQYF. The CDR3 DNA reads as TGTGCCAGCAGCTTAGGACTAGCGGGGAAACAAGAGACCCAGTACTTC.

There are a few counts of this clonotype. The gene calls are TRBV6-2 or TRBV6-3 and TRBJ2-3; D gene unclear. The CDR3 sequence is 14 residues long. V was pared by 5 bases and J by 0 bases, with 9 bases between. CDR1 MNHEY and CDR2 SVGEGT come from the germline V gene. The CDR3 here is CASSIFGSTDTQYF. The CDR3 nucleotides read TGTGCCAGCAGTATATTCGGGAGCACAGATACGCAGTATTTT.

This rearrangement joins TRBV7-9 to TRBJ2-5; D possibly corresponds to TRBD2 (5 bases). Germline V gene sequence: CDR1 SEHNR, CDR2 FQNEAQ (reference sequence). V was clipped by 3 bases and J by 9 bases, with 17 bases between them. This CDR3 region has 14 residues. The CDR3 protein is CASSFWDGMEAQYF. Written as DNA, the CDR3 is TGTGCCAGCAGCTTTTGGGATGGGATGGAGGCCCAGTACTTC.

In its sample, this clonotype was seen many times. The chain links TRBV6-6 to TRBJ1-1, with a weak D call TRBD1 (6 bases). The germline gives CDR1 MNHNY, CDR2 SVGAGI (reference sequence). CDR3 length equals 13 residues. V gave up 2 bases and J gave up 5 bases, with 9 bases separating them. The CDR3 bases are TGTGCCAGCAGTTACGGGGGGGCAACTGAAGCTTTCTTT. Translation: CASSYGGATEAFF.

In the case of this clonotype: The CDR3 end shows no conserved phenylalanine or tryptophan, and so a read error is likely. CDR3 amino acids: CASSPQGAPNQPQHS. CDR3 DNA: TGTGCCAGCAGCCCACAGGGGGCTCCAAATCAGCCCCAGCATTCT. J is TRBJ1-5 and V is TRBV6-2 or TRBV6-3; 9 bases are a match to TRBD1. The V and J ends lost 6 bases and 4 bases, in that order; junction bases with no gene match: 7. Germline V gene lookup returns CDR1 MNHEY and CDR2 SVGEGT. The CDR3 extends over 15 amino acids.

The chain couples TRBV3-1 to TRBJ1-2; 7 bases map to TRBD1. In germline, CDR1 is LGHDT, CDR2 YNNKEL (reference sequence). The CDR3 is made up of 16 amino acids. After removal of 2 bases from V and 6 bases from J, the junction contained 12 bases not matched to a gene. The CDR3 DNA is TGTGCCAGCAGCCAATCGGGGACAGCCCGGTTGGATGGCTACACCTTC. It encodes CASSQSGTARLDGYTF.

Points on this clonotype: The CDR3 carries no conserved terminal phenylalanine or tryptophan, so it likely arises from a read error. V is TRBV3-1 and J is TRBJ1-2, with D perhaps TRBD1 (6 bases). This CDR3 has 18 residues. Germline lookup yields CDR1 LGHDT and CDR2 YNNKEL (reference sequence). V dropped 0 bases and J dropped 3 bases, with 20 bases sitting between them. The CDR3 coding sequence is TGTGCCAGCAGCCAAGAGTGGGGCAGGGGAGAAACGTACTATGGCTACACCTCC. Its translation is CASSQEWGRGETYYGYTS.

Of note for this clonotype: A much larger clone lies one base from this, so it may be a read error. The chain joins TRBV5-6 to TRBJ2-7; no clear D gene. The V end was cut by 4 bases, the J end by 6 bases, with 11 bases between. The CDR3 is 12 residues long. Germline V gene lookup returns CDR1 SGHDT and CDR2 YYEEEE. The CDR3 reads CASSLTRVEQYF. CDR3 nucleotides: TGTGCCAGCAGCCTTACCCGAGTCGAGCAGTACTTC.

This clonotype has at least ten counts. The CDR3 bases are TGTGCCAGCAGTTACCTGGGACAGACCTACGAGCAGTACTTC. As protein: CASSYLGQTYEQYF. The genes are TRBV6-2 or TRBV6-3 and TRBJ2-7; 7 nucleotides align to TRBD1. This CDR3 contains 14 residues. Trimming took 2 bases from V and 2 from J; bases not matched to a gene: 3. CDR1 and CDR2 (germline): MNHEY, SVGEGT.

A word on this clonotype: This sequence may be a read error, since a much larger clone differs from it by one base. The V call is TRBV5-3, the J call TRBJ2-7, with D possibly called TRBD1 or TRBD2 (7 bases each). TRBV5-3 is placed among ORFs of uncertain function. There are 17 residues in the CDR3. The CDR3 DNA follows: TGTGCCAGCAGCTTGGACGGGAGGACAGGCTCCCCGCCCGAGCAGTACTTC. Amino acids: CASSLDGRTGSPPEQYF.

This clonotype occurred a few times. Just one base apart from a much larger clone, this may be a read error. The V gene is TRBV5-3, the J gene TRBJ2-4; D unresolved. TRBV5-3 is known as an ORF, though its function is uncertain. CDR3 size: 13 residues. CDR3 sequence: CASSLSGENIRYF. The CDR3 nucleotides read TGTGCCAGCAGCTTATCCGGAGAAAACATTCGGTACTTC.

The CDR3: CASSQGARSGANVLTF. Here the CDR3 DNA reads TGTGCCAGTAGTCAGGGGGCCCGCTCTGGGGCCAACGTCCTGACTTTC. The V and J genes are TRBV19 and TRBJ2-6; 8 bases are a match to TRBD1. Per germline, CDR1 LNHDA and CDR2 SQIVND (reference sequence). J lost 0 bases, V lost 5 bases, and 3 bases had no gene match. The CDR3 is made up of 16 amino acids.

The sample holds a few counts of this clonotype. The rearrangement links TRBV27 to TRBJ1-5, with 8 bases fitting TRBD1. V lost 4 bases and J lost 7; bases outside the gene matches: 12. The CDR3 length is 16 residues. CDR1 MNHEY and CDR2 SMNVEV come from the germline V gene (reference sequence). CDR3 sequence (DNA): TGTGCCAGCAGTTCACTGACAGGGGCGCCAGGGCAGCCCCAGCATTTT. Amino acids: CASSSLTGAPGQPQHF.

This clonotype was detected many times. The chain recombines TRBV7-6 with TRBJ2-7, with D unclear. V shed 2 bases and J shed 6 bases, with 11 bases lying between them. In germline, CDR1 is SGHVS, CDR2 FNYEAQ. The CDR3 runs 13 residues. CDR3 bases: TGTGCCAGCAGCTTAACTTCTCTCGCCGAGCAGTACTTC. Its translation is CASSLTSLAEQYF.

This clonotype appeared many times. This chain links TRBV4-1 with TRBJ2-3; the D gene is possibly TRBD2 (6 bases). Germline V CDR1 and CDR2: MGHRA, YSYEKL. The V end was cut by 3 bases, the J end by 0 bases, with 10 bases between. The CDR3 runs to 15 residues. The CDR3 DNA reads TGCGCCAGCAGCCAGACTAGGGGTAGCACAGATACGCAGTATTTT. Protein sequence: CASSQTRGSTDTQYF.

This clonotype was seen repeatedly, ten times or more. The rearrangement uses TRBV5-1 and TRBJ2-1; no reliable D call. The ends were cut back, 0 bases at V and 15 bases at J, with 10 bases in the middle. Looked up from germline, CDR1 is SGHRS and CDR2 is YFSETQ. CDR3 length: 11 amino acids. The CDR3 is CASSLDGVRFF. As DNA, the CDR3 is TGCGCCAGCAGCTTGGATGGGGTAAGGTTCTTC.

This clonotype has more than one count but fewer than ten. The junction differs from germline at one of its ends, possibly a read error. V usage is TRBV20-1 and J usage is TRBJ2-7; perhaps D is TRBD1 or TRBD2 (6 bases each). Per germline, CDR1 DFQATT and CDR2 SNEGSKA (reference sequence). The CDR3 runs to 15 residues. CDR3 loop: CSARVIRGPLYEQNF. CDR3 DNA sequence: TGCAGTGCTAGAGTGATTCGGGGGCCCCTGTACGAGCAGAACTTC.

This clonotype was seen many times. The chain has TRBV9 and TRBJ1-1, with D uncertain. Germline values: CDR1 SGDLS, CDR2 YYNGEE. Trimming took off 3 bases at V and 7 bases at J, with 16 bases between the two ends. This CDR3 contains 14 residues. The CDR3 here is CASSEMRGAVEAFF. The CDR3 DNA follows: TGTGCCAGCAGCGAGATGCGTGGAGCCGTTGAAGCTTTCTTT.